The 21 T cell receptor beta chains presented below share a single source sample, sequenced in a study of regulatory T cells in long-lasting Graves disease. Time point described: newly diagnosed GD, antithyroid drugs for less than 3 months. Construction of the TCR library relied on RNA isolated from PBMCs. Sequencing libraries for TCR beta were prepared with iRepertoire HTBI primers and Arm-PCR of CDR3 regions. TCRdb reprocessed the multiplex PCR reads with MiXCR, giving one entry per CDR3 protein. The table has about 520,000 distinct CDR3 sequences, about 12% seen once. These records were also assigned to another study, of T cells in Graves' hyperthyroidism and ophthalmopathy.

The starting material was peripheral blood mononuclear cells (PBMCs), obtained at new diagnosis, from a patient treated with antithyroid drugs. The receptors originated from a woman in her twenties or thirties with Graves disease.

Only a few counts were recorded for this clonotype. The chain links TRBV11-1 to TRBJ2-5, with 12 bases identical to TRBD2. Germline loops: CDR1 SGHAT, CDR2 FQDESV (reference sequence). The CDR3 spans 20 residues. V shed 5 bases and J 5 bases; nucleotides not matched to a gene: 21. The CDR3 spells CASSPYRPTGTSGQGETQYF. The CDR3 DNA reads as TGTGCCAGCAGCCCTTACCGGCCCACCGGGACTAGCGGGCAGGGGGAGACCCAGTACTTC. The complete variable domain, with remaining parts taken from reference TRBV11-1 and TRBJ2-5, reads EAEVAQSPRYKITEKSQAVAFWCDPISGHATLYWYRQILGQGPELLVQFQDESVVDDSQLPKDRFSAERLKGVDSTLKIQPAELGDSAMYLCASSPYRPTGTSGQGETQYFGPGTRLLVL.

There are a few counts of this clonotype. V gene TRBV20-1 combines with J gene TRBJ1-5, with TRBD1 as a possible D gene (6 bases). Germline V gives CDR1 DFQATT, CDR2 SNEGSKA (reference sequence). The CDR3 covers 13 residues. Trimming took off 3 bases at V and 9 bases at J, with 15 bases between the two ends. CDR3 nucleotides: TGCAGTGCTAGTTTGCAGGGGATTTTGCCCCAGCATTTT. It codes for CSASLQGILPQHF.

This rearrangement joins TRBV28 to TRBJ2-2; TRBD2 matches 12 bases. The germline gives CDR1 MDHEN, CDR2 SYDVKM. The CDR3 sequence is 17 residues long. With V trimmed by 5 bases and J by 4 bases, 8 bases remained unmatched. The CDR3 spells CASSLIRLAGVTGELFF. The CDR3 coding sequence is TGTGCCAGCAGTCTTATTAGACTAGCGGGAGTCACCGGGGAGCTGTTTTTT.

This clonotype was found many times. This chain joins TRBV2 and TRBJ1-2; D is possibly TRBD1 (5 bases). The CDR3 length is 13 residues. Deletions cut 5 bases from V and 5 bases from J, with 12 bases between. CDR1 is SNHLY and CDR2 is FYNNEI in the germline V gene. CDR3: CASSSQGPYGYTF. For the CDR3, the DNA is TGTGCCAGCAGTTCTCAGGGACCTTATGGCTACACCTTC.

This clonotype has ten or more counts. This chain joins TRBV2 and TRBJ1-4, with 8 nucleotides matching TRBD1. V was clipped by 4 bases and J by 3 bases; unmatched bases: 4. Germline V CDR1 and CDR2: SNHLY, FYNNEI. This CDR3 contains 15 residues. The DNA of the CDR3 is TGTGCCAGCAGTGGACAGGGGAGTGCTAATGAAAAACTGTTTTTT. The encoded protein is CASSGQGSANEKLFF.

This clonotype occurred a few times. This sequence joins TRBV20-1 and TRBJ2-1, with 8 nucleotides matching TRBD2. CDR3 length: 17 residues. V lost 3 bases to trimming and J lost 2 bases; unmatched junction nucleotides: 12. Germline V gene data show CDR1 as DFQATT and CDR2 as SNEGSKA (reference sequence). CDR3 nucleotides: TGCAGTGCTAGTTACGGTTCGGCGGGAGGCACCTACAATGAGCAGTTCTTC. The encoded protein is CSASYGSAGGTYNEQFF.

This clonotype appeared a few times. The chain recombines TRBV29-1 with TRBJ1-2; no clear D gene. The CDR3 contains 12 residues. The V end was cut by 3 bases, the J end by 1 base, with 6 bases between. Germline V gene data show CDR1 as SQVTM and CDR2 as ANQGSEA. The CDR3 region is CSVDSDNYGYTF. Written as DNA, the CDR3 is TGCAGCGTTGATTCTGATAACTATGGCTACACCTTC.

This clonotype was recorded at least ten times. This chain uses TRBV3-1 with TRBJ2-2; 11 bases align to TRBD2. Trimming at V came to 0 bases and at J to 5 bases, leaving 8 bases not matched to a gene. Germline V lookup: CDR1 LGHDT, CDR2 YNNKEL (reference sequence). The CDR3 covers 18 residues. CDR3 region: CASSQEGLAGGGTGELFF. CDR3 bases: TGTGCCAGCAGCCAAGAGGGGCTAGCGGGAGGAGGGACCGGGGAGCTGTTTTTT.

This clonotype has at least ten counts. The chain recombines TRBV10-2 with TRBJ1-1; D uncertain. The CDR3 is 13 residues long. V lost 0 bases, J lost 10 bases, and 12 bases lay in between. Germline V gene sequence: CDR1 WSHSY, CDR2 SAAADI. The DNA for the CDR3 is TGCGCCAGCAGTGAGTCATATCGGTCCGGAGCTTTCTTT. This translates into CASSESYRSGAFF.

The rearrangement links TRBV19 to TRBJ2-7; 9 positions agree with TRBD1. There are 14 residues in the CDR3. V lost 5 bases, J lost 7 bases, and 9 bases stayed unmatched. Germline V lookup: CDR1 LNHDA, CDR2 SQIVND (reference sequence). The CDR3 DNA sequence: TGTGCCAGTAGTCCCCGGGACAGGGAACAAGAGCAGTACTTC. The encoded protein is CASSPRDREQEQYF.

This clonotype was observed many times. V gene TRBV19 combines with J gene TRBJ1-1, with D perhaps matching TRBD1 (5 bases). V was trimmed by 8 bases and J by 5 bases, leaving 12 bases between them. The CDR3 contains 12 residues. The germline V gene encodes CDR1 LNHDA and CDR2 SQIVND (reference sequence). The CDR3, as DNA: TGTGCCAGTCTGGGGGGATGGACTGAAGCTTTCTTT. It codes for CASLGGWTEAFF. The entire variable domain, with the rest obtained from reference TRBV19 and TRBJ1-1, is as follows: DGGITQSPKYLFRKEGQNVTLSCEQNLNHDAMYWYRQDPGQGLRLIYYSQIVNDFQKGDIAEGYSVSREKKESFPLTVTSAQKNPTAFYLCASLGGWTEAFFGQGTRLTVV.

The J gene is TRBJ1-6, the V gene TRBV4-1; 9 bases are a match to TRBD1. J gave up 8 bases and V 0 bases, and 8 bases lay outside the gene matches. The CDR3 is 17 residues long. Germline lookup yields CDR1 MGHRA and CDR2 YSYEKL. The CDR3 coding sequence is TGCGCCAGCAGCCAAGATCTTTGGGGACAGGGTGATTCACCCCTCCACTTT. As protein: CASSQDLWGQGDSPLHF.

This clonotype was counted ten times or more. The chain has TRBV16 and TRBJ1-6; no reliable D call. The V end lost 4 bases, the J end lost 8 bases, and 12 bases lay between the germline ends. In germline, CDR1 is KGHSY, CDR2 FQNENV. The CDR3 extends over 14 amino acids. The CDR3 sequence: CASSPGSGYSPLHF. DNA of the CDR3: TGTGCCAGCAGCCCCGGGTCAGGATATTCACCCCTCCACTTT.

This clonotype was picked up many times. The gene calls are TRBV2 and TRBJ1-1; the D is unclear. Trimming took 7 bases from V and 5 from J, leaving 8 bases between them. This CDR3 is 11 amino acids long. Germline CDR1 reads SNHLY; CDR2 reads FYNNEI. The CDR3 DNA follows: TGTGCCAGCACTCCCTGGACTGAAGCTTTCTTT. This translates into CASTPWTEAFF.

This clonotype was counted a single time. V gene TRBV3-1 combines with J gene TRBJ1-2; TRBD1 might be the D (5 bases). The CDR3 totals 13 residues. Germline V gives CDR1 LGHDT, CDR2 YNNKEL (reference sequence). V lost 0 bases to trimming and J lost 8 bases, with 10 bases between them. CDR3 residues: CASSQDAGVGYTF. In nucleotides, the CDR3 is TGTGCCAGCAGCCAAGATGCGGGGGTCGGCTACACCTTC.

This clonotype was detected ten times or more. V usage is TRBV2 and J usage is TRBJ2-7; D is possibly TRBD1 or TRBD2 (5 bases each). Trimming cost V 4 bases and J 3 bases, with 16 bases left between them. Germline CDR1 reads SNHLY; CDR2 reads FYNNEI. This CDR3 region has 15 residues. The CDR3 DNA reads as TGTGCCAGCAGTGTACATGGGGGAGAGAACTACGAGCAGTACTTC. Protein product: CASSVHGGENYEQYF.

This clonotype has ten or more counts. The chain is built from TRBV28 and TRBJ1-5, with D possibly being TRBD1 (5 bases). V was cut by 7 bases and J by 5 bases, with 9 bases left in between. Germline V gives CDR1 MDHEN, CDR2 SYDVKM. This CDR3 comprises 12 residues. Here the CDR3 reads CASNRGDQPQHF. CDR3 DNA sequence: TGTGCCAGCAACCGGGGGGATCAGCCCCAGCATTTT. Combining the CDR3 with reference TRBV28 and TRBJ1-5 gives the whole variable domain DVKVTQSSRYLVKRTGEKVFLECVQDMDHENMFWYRQDPGLGLRLIYFSYDVKMKEKGDIPEGYSVSREKKERFSLILESASTNQTSMYLCASNRGDQPQHFGDGTRLSIL.

In its sample, this clonotype was seen many times. This chain joins TRBV6-9 and TRBJ2-1; 11 positions match TRBD2. V was clipped by 3 bases and J by 7 bases; unmatched bases: 14. The CDR3 is 18 amino acids. Germline V gives CDR1 MNHGY, CDR2 SVAAGI. CDR3 DNA: TGTGCCAGCAGTTACTTCCCTCATAGCGGGAGGGCCAGGAATGAGCAGTTCTTC. It yields the protein CASSYFPHSGRARNEQFF.

The sample holds many counts of this clonotype. This sequence joins TRBV20-1 and TRBJ2-1; D is ambiguous. Germline-derived CDR1 and CDR2 are DFQATT and SNEGSKA (reference sequence). The CDR3 is 12 amino acids. The V and J ends lost 3 bases and 4 bases respectively, with 7 bases between them. The CDR3 here is CSASVEYNEQFF. Here the CDR3 DNA reads TGCAGTGCTAGCGTAGAATACAATGAGCAGTTCTTC.

Comment on this clonotype: A single base separates this from a much larger clone, so it may be a read error. This chain uses TRBV18 with TRBJ2-1, with a tentative D call TRBD1 (6 bases). The CDR3 runs to 15 residues. The V gene's germline CDR1 is KGHSH and CDR2 LQKENI. V lost 4 bases to trimming and J lost 7 bases, with 17 bases between them. In DNA, the CDR3 is TGTGCCAGCTCACTAGTATGGAACAGGGTTAATGAGCAGTTCTTC. Encoded protein: CASSLVWNRVNEQFF.

With regard to this clonotype: With a much larger clone just one base away, this may be a read error. This sequence joins TRBV10-2 and TRBJ2-2; 14 positions match TRBD2. The CDR3 spans 18 residues. Trimming took 0 bases from V and 7 from J; bases not matched to a gene: 7. CDR1 WSHSY and CDR2 SAAADI come from the germline V gene. The CDR3 DNA follows: TGCGCCAGCAGTGAGTCGGGACTAGCGGGAGAAGACATCGGGGAGCTGTTTTTT. Its translation: CASSESGLAGEDIGELFF.